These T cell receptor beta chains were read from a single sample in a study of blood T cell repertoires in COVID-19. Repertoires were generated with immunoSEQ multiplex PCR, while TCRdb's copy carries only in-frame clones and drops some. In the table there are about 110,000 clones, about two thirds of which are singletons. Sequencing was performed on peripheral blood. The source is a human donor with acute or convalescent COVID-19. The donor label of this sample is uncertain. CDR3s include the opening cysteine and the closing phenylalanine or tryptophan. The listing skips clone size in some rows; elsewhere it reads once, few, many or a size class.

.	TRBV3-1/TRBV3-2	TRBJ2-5	CASSQEPNQETQYF
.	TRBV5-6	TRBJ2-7	CASSFSGGYEQYF
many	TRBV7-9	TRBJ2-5	CASSLVPRFQETQYF
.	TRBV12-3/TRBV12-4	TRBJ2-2	CASSIAGSGELFF
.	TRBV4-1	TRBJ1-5	CASSQDRSINQPQHF
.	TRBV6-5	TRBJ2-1	CASSYSGGYNEQFF
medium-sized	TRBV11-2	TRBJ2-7	CASSLQIGGGAGEQYF
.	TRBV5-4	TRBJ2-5	CASSLALQARTQYF
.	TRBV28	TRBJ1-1	CASSLGGQVTEAFF
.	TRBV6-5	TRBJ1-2	CASSSGYGYTF
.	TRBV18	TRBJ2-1	CASSPHRERNEQFF
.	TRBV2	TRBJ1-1	CASGRQGGTEAFF
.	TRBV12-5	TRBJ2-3	CASGLGSSESTDTQYF
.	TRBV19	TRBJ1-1	CASSIGLQGTIRF
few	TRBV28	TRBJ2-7	CASSLWNQGYTYEQYF
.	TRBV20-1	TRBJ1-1	CSAEQVTEAFF
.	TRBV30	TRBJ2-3	CAWGRGGIKTDTQYF
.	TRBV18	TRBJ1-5	CASSPPGQGFHQPQHF
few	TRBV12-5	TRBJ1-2	CASGTYYGYTF
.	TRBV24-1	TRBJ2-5	CATSDPRGYLETQYF
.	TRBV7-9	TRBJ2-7	CASSLEAWGQDYEQYF
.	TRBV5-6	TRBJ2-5	CASSPRQVGAQYF
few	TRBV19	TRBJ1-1	CASSIKLMDTEAFF
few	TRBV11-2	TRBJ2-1	CASSLEQDKYNEQFF
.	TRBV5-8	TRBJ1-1	CASSFLITGAGTEAFF
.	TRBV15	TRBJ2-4	CATSRAGRAAKNIQYF
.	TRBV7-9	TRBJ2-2	CASSFHMAGELFF
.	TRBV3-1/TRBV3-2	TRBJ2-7	CASSHNQGYEQYF
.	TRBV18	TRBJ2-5	CASSPRGAGETQYF
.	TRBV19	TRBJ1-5	CASTPRTGSYQPQHF
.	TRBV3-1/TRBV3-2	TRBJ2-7	CASSQVWGDEQYF
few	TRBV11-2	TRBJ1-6	CASSSTGGDSPLHF
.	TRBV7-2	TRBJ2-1	CASSADGLVYNEQFF
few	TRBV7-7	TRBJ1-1	CASSLRTGRGAFF
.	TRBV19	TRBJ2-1	CASSIDPYRGIVYNEQFF
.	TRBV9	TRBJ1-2	CASSAEVMVGYTF
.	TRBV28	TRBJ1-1	CASSFRQGAGTEAFF
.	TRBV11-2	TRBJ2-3	CASSLSWGGDTQYF
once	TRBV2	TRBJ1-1	CASNQLSNPAFF
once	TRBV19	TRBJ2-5	CASSSGVIAQYF
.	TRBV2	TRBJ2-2	CASSGQGVTGELFF
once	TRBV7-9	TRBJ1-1	CASSRGESPMNTEAFF
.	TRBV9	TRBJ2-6	CASSVRAGSGANVLTF
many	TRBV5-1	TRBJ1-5	CASSLGAGYSNQPQHF
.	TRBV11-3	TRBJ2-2	CASSLDRERELFF
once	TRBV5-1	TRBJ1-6	CASSWSPQGYDSPLHF
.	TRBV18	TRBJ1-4	CASSPNWTAPNEKLFF
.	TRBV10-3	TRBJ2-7	CAISVNRGNEQYF
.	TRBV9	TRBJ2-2	CASSTRLAGVRAGELFF